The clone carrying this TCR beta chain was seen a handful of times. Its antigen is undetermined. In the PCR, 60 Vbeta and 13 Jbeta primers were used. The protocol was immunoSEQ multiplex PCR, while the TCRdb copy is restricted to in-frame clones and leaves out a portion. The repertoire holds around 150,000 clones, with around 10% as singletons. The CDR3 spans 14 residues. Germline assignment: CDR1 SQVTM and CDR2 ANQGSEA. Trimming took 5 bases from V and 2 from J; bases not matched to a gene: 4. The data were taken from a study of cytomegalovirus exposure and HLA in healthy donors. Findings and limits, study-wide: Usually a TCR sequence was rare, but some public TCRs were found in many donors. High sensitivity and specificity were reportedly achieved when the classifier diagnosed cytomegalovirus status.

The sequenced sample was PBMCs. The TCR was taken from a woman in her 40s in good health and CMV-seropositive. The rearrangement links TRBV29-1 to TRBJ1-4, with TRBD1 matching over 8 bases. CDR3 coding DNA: TGCAGCGTTTATACAGGGGGTACTAATGAAAAACTGTTTTTT. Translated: CSVYTGGTNEKLFF.